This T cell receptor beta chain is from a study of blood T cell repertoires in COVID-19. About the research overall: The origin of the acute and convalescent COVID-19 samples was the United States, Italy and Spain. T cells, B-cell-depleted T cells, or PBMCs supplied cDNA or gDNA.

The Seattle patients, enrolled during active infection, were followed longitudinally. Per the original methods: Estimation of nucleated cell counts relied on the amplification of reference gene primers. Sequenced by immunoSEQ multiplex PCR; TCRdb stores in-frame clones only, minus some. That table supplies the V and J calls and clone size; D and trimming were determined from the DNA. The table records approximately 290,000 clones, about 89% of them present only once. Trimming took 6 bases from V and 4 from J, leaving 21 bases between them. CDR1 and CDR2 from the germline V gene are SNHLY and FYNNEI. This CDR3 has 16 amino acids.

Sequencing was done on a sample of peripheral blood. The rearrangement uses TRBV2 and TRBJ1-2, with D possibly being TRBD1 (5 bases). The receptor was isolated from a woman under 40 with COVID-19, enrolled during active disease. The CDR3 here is CASSDPPQAYTYGYTF. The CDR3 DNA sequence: TGTGCCAGCAGCGACCCTCCACAGGCGTACACCTATGGCTACACCTTC.